The text below deals with one TCR beta chain. For each subset, genomic DNA was distributed in equal portions over several immunoSEQ plates. Assay used: immunoSEQ multiplex PCR; TCRdb lists only in-frame clones, some missing. The repertoire includes roughly 2.6 million clones, just over 90% of them detected once, and 0.13% to 0.15% sits in the top ten. This entry is derived from a study of shared clonotypes between healthy human individuals. Study-level information: Every donor yielded three CD4 naive, three CD4 memory, two CD8 naive and one CD8 memory plate.

Between the trimmed V and J ends, which lost 2 bases and 1 base, there was a span of 11 bases. CDR3 length: 15 residues. Per the germline V gene, CDR1 is MNHNS and CDR2 is SASEGT. This sequence originates from a man between 18 and 29 years old in good health. Sample: naive CD4+ T cells sorted from blood. Subset reported: CD45RA+ positively selected. The chain uses TRBV6-1 and TRBJ1-1; D is possibly TRBD1 (5 bases). The CDR3 DNA is TGTGCCAGCAGTGAACCACACCAGGGGAACACTGAAGCTTTCTTT. It yields the protein CASSEPHQGNTEAFF.